A single sample is the source of the 19 T cell receptor beta chains below, sequenced in a study of blood T cells in healthy people across ages. Through a sample-barcoded 5' primer and a J-beta primer mix, a second PCR was run for roughly 7 to 12 cycles. In TCRdb, the 5' RACE reads were re-called with MiXCR into one record per CDR3 protein. The sample includes about 1,400,000 distinct CDR3 sequences, about 40% seen only once; the top ten take under 8%. The sequenced material came from blood. These receptor sequences come from a woman in her late teens or twenties in good health.

The gene calls are TRBV3-1 and TRBJ2-1; maybe TRBD2 (6 bases). V was pared by 0 bases and J by 4 bases, with 7 bases between. The CDR3 extends over 14 amino acids. CDR1 and CDR2 (germline): LGHDT, YNNKEL (reference sequence). CDR3 in amino acids: CASSQDGGYNEQFF. CDR3 DNA: TGTGCCAGCAGCCAAGATGGAGGGTACAATGAGCAGTTCTTC.

The chain employs TRBV30 and TRBJ2-4, with D tentatively TRBD2 (6 bases). The J call may be incorrect, as the DNA end agrees better with TRBJ2-7. The CDR3 is made up of 15 amino acids. The germline CDR1 and CDR2 sequences are GTSNPN and SVGIG (reference sequence). The chain's CDR3 is CACTGRRAVHNEQYF. In nucleotides, the CDR3 is TGTGCCTGTACTGGTCGGAGGGCGGTCCACAACGAGCAGTACTTC.

V and J are TRBV5-1 and TRBJ2-1; maybe TRBD1 (6 bases). CDR1 is SGHRS and CDR2 is YFSETQ in the germline V gene. This CDR3 has 14 residues. Trimming removed 0 bases at V and 8 bases at J, with 12 bases between. The DNA of the CDR3 is TGCGCCAGCAGCTTGGGACCCGAGGGGGATGAGCAGTTCTTC. Amino acid sequence: CASSLGPEGDEQFF. Filled out from reference TRBV5-1 and TRBJ2-1, the complete variable domain reads KAGVTQTPRYLIKTRGQQVTLSCSPISGHRSVSWYQQTPGQGLQFLFEYFSETQRNKGNFPGRFSGRQFSNSRSEMNVSTLELGDSALYLCASSLGPEGDEQFFGPGTRLTVL.

This clonotype was counted only a few times. The CDR3 sequence is CASSLQSNQETQYF. The CDR3 coding sequence is TGTGCCAGCAGCTTACAGTCTAACCAAGAGACCCAGTACTTC. The chain has TRBV13 and TRBJ2-5; D gene ambiguous. The CDR3 has 14 amino acids. Per the germline V gene, CDR1 is PRHDT and CDR2 is FYEKMQ (reference sequence). The V gene lost 2 bases and the J gene lost 0 bases, with 7 bases spanning the gap.

The rearrangement links TRBV7-9 to TRBJ2-5, with 9 bases aligning to TRBD1. The CDR3 totals 15 residues. The germline gives CDR1 SEHNR, CDR2 FQNEAQ (reference sequence). V shed 5 bases and J 5 bases; nucleotides not matched to a gene: 9. CDR3 in DNA: TGTGCCAGCAGCATATTTACAGGGGGCAGGGAGACCCAGTACTTC. Translating it yields CASSIFTGGRETQYF.

The CDR3, as DNA: TGCAGTGCACGACCGGGGGCGGAGACCCAGTACTTC. This gives the protein CSARPGAETQYF. The chain is built from TRBV20-1 and TRBJ2-5; D possibly uses TRBD1 or TRBD2 (6 bases each). Germline-derived CDR1 and CDR2 are DFQATT and SNEGSKA (reference sequence). Trimming took 6 bases from V and 5 from J, leaving 13 bases between them. There are 12 residues in the CDR3.

Notes on this clonotype: A much larger clone is a single base away; this may be a read error. The chain joins TRBV11-2 to TRBJ2-4; 7 bases match TRBD1. The V gene's germline CDR1 is SGHAT and CDR2 FQNNGV. This CDR3 is 15 amino acids long. CDR3: CACSSATGSSNIQYF. For the CDR3, the DNA is TGTGCCTGCAGCTCTGCGACAGGGTCCTCAAACATTCAGTACTTC.

This clonotype was observed a handful of times. This chain joins TRBV27 and TRBJ2-7; 13 bases align to TRBD2. Germline lookup yields CDR1 MNHEY and CDR2 SMNVEV (reference sequence). V lost 0 bases to trimming and J lost 0 bases; unmatched junction nucleotides: 8. The CDR3 contains 19 residues. The CDR3 is CASSLSTSGRPSSSYEQYF. The CDR3 DNA follows: TGTGCCAGCAGTTTATCGACTAGCGGGAGGCCCTCGAGCTCCTACGAGCAGTACTTC.

This clonotype was counted many times. The CDR3 sequence is CASSTWTGELDTQYF. The CDR3 DNA sequence: TGCGCCAGCAGCACCTGGACAGGGGAACTGGATACGCAGTATTTT. The chain carries TRBV4-1 and TRBJ2-3, with TRBD1 matching over 9 bases. The germline V gene encodes CDR1 MGHRA and CDR2 YSYEKL. V shed 5 bases, J shed 6 bases, and the junction held 9 bases outside the gene matches. CDR3 size: 15 residues.

In its sample, this clonotype was seen a few times. This CDR3 is CSARGGGANVLTF. The CDR3 DNA sequence: TGCAGTGCTAGGGGCGGTGGGGCCAACGTCCTGACTTTC. V is TRBV20-1 and J is TRBJ2-6; D is uncertain. Deletions cut 3 bases from V and 3 bases from J, with 6 bases between. The CDR3 has 13 amino acids. Germline lookup yields CDR1 DFQATT and CDR2 SNEGSKA (reference sequence).

The chain is built from TRBV10-3 and TRBJ2-7, with D possibly TRBD1 on 7 matching bases. The CDR3 loop spans 14 amino acids. Germline V CDR1 and CDR2: ENHRY, SYGVKD. V was shortened by 4 bases and J by 2 bases, with 12 bases between the two germline ends. The chain's CDR3 is CAISGAGGTYEQYF. CDR3 coding DNA: TGTGCCATCAGTGGGGCAGGGGGGACCTACGAGCAGTACTTC.

This clonotype was detected a few times. V is TRBV10-3 and J is TRBJ1-1, with TRBD1 matching over 7 bases. V was pared by 6 bases and J by 8 bases, with 3 bases of the junction left unmatched. The germline gives CDR1 ENHRY, CDR2 SYGVKD. The CDR3 totals 11 residues. The chain's CDR3 is CAIRGDSEAFF. The CDR3 DNA follows: TGTGCCATCAGGGGGGACAGCGAAGCTTTCTTT.

The chain couples TRBV12-5 to TRBJ2-3; TRBD1 agrees at 7 bases. J lost 2 bases, V lost 0 bases, and 5 bases had no gene match. The CDR3 extends over 16 amino acids. The germline V gene has CDR1 LGHNT and CDR2 FRNRAP. CDR3: CASGLVDDRATDTQYF. The CDR3 nucleotides are TGTGCTAGTGGTTTGGTAGATGACAGGGCCACAGATACGCAGTATTTT.

V gene TRBV2 combines with J gene TRBJ2-5; 9 nucleotides line up with TRBD2. V trimming: 0 bases; J trimming: 3 bases; junction bases outside the gene matches: 2. The germline V gene has CDR1 SNHLY and CDR2 FYNNEI. The CDR3 runs to 15 residues. CDR3 protein: CASSEALAGKETQYF. The CDR3 nucleotides are TGTGCCAGCAGTGAAGCCCTAGCGGGAAAAGAGACCCAGTACTTC.

The rearrangement links TRBV7-9 to TRBJ2-5; D gene ambiguous. The CDR3 is 14 residues long. V gave up 1 base and J gave up 2 bases, with 8 bases separating them. Germline V gives CDR1 SEHNR, CDR2 FQNEAQ (reference sequence). The DNA for the CDR3 is TGTGCCAGCAGCTTAGTCACGCAACAAGAGACCCAGTACTTC. It yields the protein CASSLVTQQETQYF.

The V and J genes are TRBV30 and TRBJ2-1, with unresolved D. Trimming pared 0 bases from V and 10 bases from J, leaving 7 bases between. In germline, CDR1 is GTSNPN, CDR2 SVGIG (reference sequence). This CDR3 is built from 11 residues. CDR3 coding DNA: TGTGCCTGGAGTGTGATCTACGAGCAGTTCTTC. It yields the protein CAWSVIYEQFF.

The chain links TRBV5-1 to TRBJ1-2; no clear D. V shed 4 bases and J shed 0 bases, with 10 bases lying between them. This CDR3 is 14 amino acids long. Germline lookup yields CDR1 SGHRS and CDR2 YFSETQ. CDR3 coding DNA: TGCGCCAGCAGCCACGGGGATTCTAACTATGGCTACACCTTC. Amino acid sequence: CASSHGDSNYGYTF.

This clonotype appeared a few times. The CDR3 DNA reads TGCAGTGCTAGTGGTAGCGGGCTAGGACGACACGAGCAGTACTTC. It codes for CSASGSGLGRHEQYF. The genes are TRBV20-1 and TRBJ2-7; TRBD2 matches at 7 bases. Trimming cost V 3 bases and J 5 bases; bases outside gene matches: 13. This CDR3 comprises 15 residues. CDR1 and CDR2 from the germline V gene are DFQATT and SNEGSKA (reference sequence).

The V call is TRBV12-3 or TRBV12-4, the J call TRBJ2-3, with 11 nucleotides matching TRBD2. CDR3 length equals 16 residues. J was trimmed by 0 bases and V by 3 bases; bases with no gene match: 2. The CDR3 here is CASSFSGGASTDTQYF. The CDR3 nucleotides are TGTGCCAGCAGTTTTAGCGGGGGGGCTAGCACAGATACGCAGTATTTT.